A selection of T cell receptor beta chains follows, all from one sample in a study of cytomegalovirus exposure and HLA in healthy donors. TCRdb's table, derived via immunoSEQ multiplex PCR, lists solely in-frame clones and lacks some. The table records tens of thousands of clones, more than 60% of them present only once. The specimen sequenced was PBMCs. Receptor source: a male donor in good health and CMV-seropositive. Both conserved end residues are part of each CDR3. D genes are given only for firm matches. Part of the rows lack a size; the others show once, few, many or a class for expanded clones.

D	V	J	size	CDR3	DNA
TRBD1	TRBV5-6	TRBJ1-5	-	CASSFGQGSNQPQHF	TGTGCCAGCAGCTTTGGACAGGGCTCCAATCAGCCCCAGCATTTT
-	TRBV7-9	TRBJ2-2	-	CASSFVTGDSGELFF	TGTGCCAGCAGCTTCGTCACGGGAGATTCCGGGGAGCTGTTTTTT
TRBD1	TRBV5-1	TRBJ1-3	once	CASSSTGGLSGNTIYF	TGCGCCAGCAGCTCGACAGGGGGCTTATCTGGAAACACCATATATTTT
TRBD1	TRBV27	TRBJ1-1	-	CASPLGQGVPNTEAFF	TGTGCCAGCCCCTTAGGCCAGGGGGTACCTAACACTGAAGCTTTCTTT
TRBD2	TRBV15	TRBJ2-3	-	CATSRTSGSTDTQYF	TGTGCCACCAGCAGGACTAGCGGGAGCACAGATACGCAGTATTTT
TRBD2	TRBV7-6	TRBJ2-3	few	CASSLGLAGYTQYF	TGTGCCAGCAGCTTAGGACTAGCGGGATATACGCAGTATTTT
TRBD2	TRBV9	TRBJ2-3	-	CASSTSGSADTQYF	TGTGCCAGCAGCACTAGCGGGAGTGCAGATACGCAGTATTTT
TRBD1	TRBV25-1	TRBJ2-5	-	CASSDLITGTGGRETQYF	TGTGCCAGCAGTGATCTTATCACCGGGACAGGCGGTCGAGAGACCCAGTACTTC
TRBD1	TRBV11-2	TRBJ2-1	-	CASSFATGTGYNEQFF	TGTGCCAGCAGCTTCGCAACAGGGACAGGGTACAATGAGCAGTTCTTC
-	TRBV4-3	TRBJ2-3	few	CASSQDLLGRGSTDTQYF	TGCGCCAGCAGCCAAGATCTCTTGGGGCGGGGAAGCACAGATACGCAGTATTTT
TRBD2	TRBV7-9	TRBJ2-1	-	CASSSSGVGYNEQFF	TGTGCCAGCAGCTCTAGCGGGGTGGGCTACAATGAGCAGTTCTTC
TRBD2	TRBV7-9	TRBJ2-1	-	CASSLGGTYNEQFF	TGTGCCAGCAGCTTGGGGGGGACCTACAATGAGCAGTTCTTC
TRBD1	TRBV19	TRBJ2-7	-	CASSLNRGPSYEQYF	TGTGCCAGTAGCCTTAACAGGGGGCCCTCCTACGAGCAGTACTTC
-	TRBV6-5	TRBJ1-1	-	CATQRGHTEAFF	TGTGCCACCCAGCGGGGGCACACTGAAGCTTTCTTT
-	TRBV7-3	TRBJ2-3	few	CASSPTSTDTQYF	TGTGCCAGCAGCCCTACCTCCACAGATACGCAGTATTTT
TRBD1	TRBV10-1	TRBJ2-2	-	CASRGTGAGELFF	TGCGCCAGCAGGGGGACAGGGGCCGGGGAGCTGTTTTTT
TRBD1	TRBV4-1	TRBJ2-7	-	CASSQQGQGAREQYF	TGCGCCAGCAGCCAGCAGGGACAGGGGGCGAGGGAGCAGTACTTC
-	TRBV7-9	TRBJ2-2	once	CASSLISLPPAGELFF	TGTGCCAGCAGCTTAATTTCGTTACCTCCGGCCGGGGAGCTGTTTTTT
-	TRBV6-4	TRBJ2-3	-	CASSDTTAISTDTQYF	TGTGCCAGCAGTGATACGACAGCGATTAGCACAGATACGCAGTATTTT
-	TRBV19	TRBJ2-7	-	CASSEESTLIYEQYF	TGTGCCAGTAGTGAAGAGAGCACCCTTATCTACGAGCAGTACTTC
-	TRBV5-1	TRBJ1-2	-	CASSLGPTGRTRGYTF	TGCGCCAGCAGCTTGGGCCCGACAGGTCGGACGCGAGGCTACACCTTC
TRBD1	TRBV10-3	TRBJ2-5	once	CAISEAGTGEETQYF	TGTGCCATCAGCGAAGCCGGGACAGGGGAAGAGACCCAGTACTTC
-	TRBV11-3	TRBJ2-2	-	CASSLDRGELFF	TGTGCCAGCAGCTTAGATCGCGGGGAGCTGTTTTTT
TRBD1	TRBV5-1	TRBJ1-2	-	CASSQGQGGGYTF	TGCGCCAGCAGCCAGGGACAGGGCGGTGGCTACACCTTC
-	TRBV20-1	TRBJ2-1	few	CSAGLFNEQFF	TGCAGTGCTGGACTTTTCAATGAGCAGTTCTTC
-	TRBV7-9	TRBJ2-1	-	CASSLGASGEQFF	TGTGCCAGCAGCTTAGGGGCCTCCGGTGAGCAGTTCTTC
-	TRBV7-7	TRBJ2-2	-	CASSLETGRGTGELFF	TGTGCCAGCAGCTTAGAGACAGGCCGTGGCACCGGGGAGCTGTTTTTT
-	TRBV6-5	TRBJ1-1	-	CASRGFRGNTEAFF	TGTGCCAGCAGGGGTTTTAGGGGCAACACTGAAGCTTTCTTT
-	TRBV2	TRBJ2-7	-	CASKGSGGASEQYF	TGTGCCAGCAAAGGATCTGGAGGGGCTTCCGAGCAGTACTTC
TRBD1	TRBV11-2	TRBJ1-2	-	CASSLDQTGRRGYTF	TGTGCCAGCAGCTTAGATCAGACAGGGCGGCGGGGCTACACCTTC
TRBD1	TRBV27	TRBJ1-1	once	CASSLYRGLGNTEAFF	TGTGCCAGCAGTTTATATAGGGGGCTGGGGAACACTGAAGCTTTCTTT
-	TRBV4-3	TRBJ1-1	few	CASSQEVGQNTEAFF	TGCGCCAGCAGCCAAGAAGTGGGACAGAACACTGAAGCTTTCTTT
TRBD2	TRBV2	TRBJ2-1	-	CASRLAGYNEQFF	TGTGCCAGCAGACTAGCGGGATACAATGAGCAGTTCTTC
TRBD2	TRBV27	TRBJ2-1	-	CASSSILAGGYDNEQFF	TGTGCCAGCAGTTCAATCCTAGCGGGGGGTTATGACAATGAGCAGTTCTTC
-	TRBV4-1	TRBJ2-4	-	CASSLFNIQYF	TGCGCCAGCAGCCTCTTCAACATTCAGTACTTC
TRBD2	TRBV5-1	TRBJ2-2	-	CASSPGGSGELFF	TGCGCCAGCAGCCCCGGGGGGTCCGGGGAGCTGTTTTTT
TRBD1	TRBV6-6	TRBJ1-5	-	CASSYSGTGQPQHF	TGTGCCAGCAGTTACTCTGGGACAGGGCAGCCCCAGCATTTT
TRBD1	TRBV5-6	TRBJ1-2	-	CASRSTGGAGYGYTF	TGTGCCAGCAGATCGACAGGGGGCGCCGGCTATGGCTACACCTTC
-	TRBV25-1	TRBJ1-1	few	CASSELGSYTEAFF	TGTGCCAGCAGTGAGTTAGGGAGTTACACTGAAGCTTTCTTT
TRBD1	TRBV28	TRBJ1-1	-	CASSTAGGVTEAFF	TGTGCCAGCAGTACCGCAGGGGGAGTTACTGAAGCTTTCTTT
TRBD1	TRBV7-6	TRBJ2-7	few	CASSPRTGHEQYF	TGTGCCAGCAGCCCGCGGACAGGGCACGAGCAGTACTTC
TRBD2	TRBV9	TRBJ2-5	few	CASSVVAGGWETQYF	TGTGCCAGCAGCGTAGTCGCGGGAGGCTGGGAGACCCAGTACTTC
-	TRBV5-6	TRBJ2-1	once	CASSLRIEQFF	TGTGCCAGCAGCTTGCGTATTGAGCAGTTCTTC
TRBD2	TRBV11-2	TRBJ2-5	few	CASSLLAGKETQYF	TGTGCCAGCAGCCTACTAGCGGGAAAAGAGACCCAGTACTTC
TRBD2	TRBV5-1	TRBJ2-7	-	CASSFTSGIGYEQYF	TGCGCCAGCAGCTTCACTAGCGGGATAGGCTACGAGCAGTACTTC
TRBD1	TRBV9	TRBJ2-1	few	CASKLGQGVSEAQFF	TGTGCCAGCAAGTTAGGGCAGGGGGTCTCAGAGGCGCAGTTCTTC
-	TRBV27	TRBJ1-1	-	CASSSLIDTAFANTEAFF	TGTGCCAGCAGTTCTCTAATCGACACGGCTTTCGCGAACACTGAAGCTTTCTTT
-	TRBV2	TRBJ2-1	-	CASTLANSYNEQFF	TGTGCCAGCACTCTAGCAAACTCCTACAATGAGCAGTTCTTC
TRBD2	TRBV5-6	TRBJ2-7	-	CASSLELAGRYEQYF	TGTGCCAGCAGCTTGGAACTAGCGGGCCGATACGAGCAGTACTTC
-	TRBV7-2	TRBJ2-5	-	CASSFELETQYF	TGTGCCAGCAGCTTCGAACTCGAGACCCAGTACTTC
TRBD1	TRBV7-8	TRBJ1-5	-	CASSIGQGDQPQHF	TGTGCCAGCAGCATAGGACAGGGTGATCAGCCCCAGCATTTT
TRBD1	TRBV5-6	TRBJ1-1	-	CASSKDRGTEAFF	TGTGCCAGCAGCAAAGACAGGGGGACTGAAGCTTTCTTT
-	TRBV27	TRBJ2-5	-	CASSHRGTQYF	TGTGCCAGCAGTCACCGGGGGACCCAGTACTTC
-	TRBV6-5	TRBJ2-2	-	CASSYSIRGHTGELFF	TGTGCCAGCAGTTACTCGATACGGGGTCACACCGGGGAGCTGTTTTTT
TRBD1	TRBV7-9	TRBJ2-7	-	CASSSYRGAYEQYF	TGTGCCAGCAGCTCATACAGGGGCGCCTACGAGCAGTACTTC
TRBD1	TRBV5-6	TRBJ2-5	-	CASSWTGRETQYF	TGTGCCAGCAGCTGGACAGGACGAGAGACCCAGTACTTC
-	TRBV7-9	TRBJ1-4	-	CSSSLLGVSNEKLFF	TGTTCCAGCAGCTTACTCGGAGTTTCTAATGAAAAACTGTTTTTT